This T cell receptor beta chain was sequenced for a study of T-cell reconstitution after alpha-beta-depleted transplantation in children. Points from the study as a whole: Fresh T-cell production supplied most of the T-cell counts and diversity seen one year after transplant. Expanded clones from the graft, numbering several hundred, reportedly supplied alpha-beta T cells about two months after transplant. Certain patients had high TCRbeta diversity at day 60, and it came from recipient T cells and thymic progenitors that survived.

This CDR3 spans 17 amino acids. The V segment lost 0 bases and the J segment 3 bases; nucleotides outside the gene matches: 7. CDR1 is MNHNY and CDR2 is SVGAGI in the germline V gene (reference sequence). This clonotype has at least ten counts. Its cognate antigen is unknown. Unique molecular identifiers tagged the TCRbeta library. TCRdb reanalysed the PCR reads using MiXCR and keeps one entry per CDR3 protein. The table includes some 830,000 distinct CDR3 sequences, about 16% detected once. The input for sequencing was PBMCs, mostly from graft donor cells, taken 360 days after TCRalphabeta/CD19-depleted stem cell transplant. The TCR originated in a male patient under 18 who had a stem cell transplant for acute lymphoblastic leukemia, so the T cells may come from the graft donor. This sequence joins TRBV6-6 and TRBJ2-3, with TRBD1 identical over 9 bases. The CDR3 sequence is CASSYSGHRGPTDTQYF. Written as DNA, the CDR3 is TGTGCCAGCAGTTACTCAGGGCACAGGGGGCCGACAGATACGCAGTATTTT.